This is a list of T cell receptor beta chains from one sample in a study of blood T cell repertoires in COVID-19. Repertoires were generated with immunoSEQ multiplex PCR, while TCRdb's copy carries only in-frame clones and drops some. The sample contains 200,000 to 300,000 clones, 86% of which appear only once. Sequenced sample: PBMCs or T cells enriched from blood (not recorded which). These receptors all come from a woman aged 40 to 55 with acute COVID-19. The CDR3 runs from the conserved cysteine through the conserved F or W. The D gene is left open where the match is weak. Clone size is given for some rows only: seen once, a few or many times, or a class if the clone is expanded.

v_call,clone_size,j_call,d_call,cdr3_aa,cdr3_nt
TRBV7-2,.,TRBJ2-7,TRBD1,CASSWTGQTYEQYF,TGTGCCAGCAGCTGGACGGGACAGACCTACGAGCAGTACTTC
TRBV2,.,TRBJ2-1,TRBD2,CASSPRAWGGNEQFF,TGTGCCAGCAGTCCCCGTGCCTGGGGGGGAAATGAGCAGTTCTTC
TRBV30,.,TRBJ1-6,TRBD1,CAWSGTGASPLHF,TGTGCCTGGAGTGGCACAGGGGCCTCACCCCTCCACTTT
TRBV9,.,TRBJ2-3,.,CASSVDESRTDTQYF,TGTGCCAGCAGCGTAGACGAGAGCCGCACAGATACGCAGTATTTT
TRBV11-3,once,TRBJ2-1,.,CASSLEGRGHEQFF,TGTGCCAGCAGCTTAGAGGGCAGGGGCCATGAGCAGTTCTTC
TRBV5-4,.,TRBJ2-2,.,CASSLDNTNTGELFF,TGTGCCAGCAGCTTGGACAATACGAACACCGGGGAGCTGTTTTTT
TRBV23-1,.,TRBJ1-5,.,CATYGLGDCSNQPQHF,TGCGCCACCTACGGGTTGGGGGACTGTAGCAATCAGCCCCAGCATTTT
TRBV2,few,TRBJ2-2,.,CASSKLVSDTGELFF,TGTGCCAGCAGTAAGCTAGTTTCCGACACCGGGGAGCTGTTTTTT
TRBV18,.,TRBJ2-1,TRBD2,CASSPGIAGYNEQFF,TGTGCCAGCTCACCGGGGATAGCGGGCTACAATGAGCAGTTCTTC
TRBV10-3,.,TRBJ2-3,.,CAISENRAGDTQYF,TGTGCCATCAGTGAGAACAGGGCAGGAGATACGCAGTATTTT
TRBV19,.,TRBJ1-2,TRBD1,CASSRQGLGYTF,TGTGCCAGTAGTAGACAGGGCCTCGGCTACACCTTC
TRBV11-2,.,TRBJ2-7,.,CASRGITGTNYEQYF,TGTGCCAGCAGAGGAATAACCGGGACAAACTACGAGCAGTACTTC
TRBV5-3,.,TRBJ2-7,.,CARPTGLYEQYF,TGTGCCAGACCGACTGGACTCTACGAGCAGTACTTC
TRBV6-5,.,TRBJ1-5,.,CASSLGQTSNQPQHF,TGTGCCAGCAGTTTAGGACAGACTAGCAATCAGCCCCAGCATTTT
TRBV5-4,.,TRBJ2-1,TRBD2,CASSLWSGTSGRQFF,TGTGCCAGCAGCTTGTGGTCTGGGACTAGCGGGAGGCAGTTCTTC
TRBV2,.,TRBJ2-1,TRBD2,CASSGLAGGIEQFF,TGTGCCAGCAGCGGACTAGCGGGAGGGATTGAGCAGTTCTTC
TRBV18,.,TRBJ2-5,TRBD1,CASSRGQETQYF,TGTGCCAGCTCACGGGGACAGGAGACCCAGTACTTC
TRBV5-1,.,TRBJ2-7,TRBD2,CASSRGTSGRAGEQYF,TGCGCCAGCAGCAGAGGGACTAGCGGGAGGGCTGGCGAGCAGTACTTC
TRBV9,.,TRBJ2-6,TRBD1,CASDRGTGANVLTF,TGTGCCAGCGACAGGGGGACCGGGGCCAACGTCCTGACTTTC
TRBV14,.,TRBJ1-6,.,CASSQGGTSLHF,TGTGCCAGCAGCCAAGGGGGGACAAGCCTCCACTTT
TRBV19,.,TRBJ1-1,.,CASSTQIETEAFF,TGTGCCAGTAGTACACAGATTGAGACTGAAGCTTTCTTT
TRBV30,.,TRBJ1-1,.,CAWSPTGYMNTEAFF,TGTGCCTGGAGTCCGACAGGTTACATGAACACTGAAGCTTTCTTT
TRBV27,once,TRBJ2-1,.,CASKYGGGEQFF,TGTGCCAGCAAGTACGGGGGAGGTGAGCAGTTCTTC
TRBV7-3,.,TRBJ2-3,TRBD1,CASSLGDRADTQYF,TGTGCCAGCAGCTTAGGGGACAGGGCCGATACGCAGTATTTT
TRBV7-9,.,TRBJ1-1,.,CASSLGTLNTEAFF,TGTGCCAGCAGCCTTGGCACGCTGAACACTGAAGCTTTCTTT
TRBV19,.,TRBJ1-1,.,CASTDRTEEIDTEAFF,TGTGCCAGTACCGACCGGACGGAGGAAATAGACACTGAAGCTTTCTTT
TRBV5-6,once,TRBJ2-2,TRBD2,CASSLGSTTSGSNTGELFF,TGTGCCAGCAGCTTGGGATCGACTACTAGCGGGAGCAACACCGGGGAGCTGTTTTTT